A selection of T cell receptor beta chains follows, all from one sample in a study of OX40 agonist ivuxolimab in advanced cancers. Assay: immunoSEQ multiplex PCR; the TCRdb copy retains only in-frame clones and omits some. Of more than 65,000 clones listed, around 84% are singletons. The material was CD4+ or CD8+ T cells sorted from blood, obtained in a trial of the OX40 agonist ivuxolimab. The receptor set was obtained from an adult with an advanced solid tumor such as melanoma, head and neck, liver or kidney cancer. CDR3s include the opening cysteine and the closing phenylalanine or tryptophan. D genes are given only for firm matches. The size entry is marked missing in some rows and otherwise reads once, few, many or a size class.

>.|TRBJ1-6|TRBV4-3|.
TGCGCCAGCAGCCACACCCCGGTGGGACTCTCCCCGTATAATTCACCCCTCCACTTT
CASSHTPVGLSPYNSPLHF
>.|TRBJ2-7|TRBV6-1|.
TGTGCCAGCAACCGGGACGTCCAGGACCACGAGCAGTACTTC
CASNRDVQDHEQYF
>.|TRBJ2-5|TRBV7-8|.
TGTGCCAGCAGCTTAGATATGGGGCGAGAAGAGACCCAGTACTTC
CASSLDMGREETQYF
>.|TRBJ1-4|TRBV15|.
TGTGCCACCAGCAGAGATGGGGTTGCTGTTCAAAAACTGTTTTTT
CATSRDGVAVQKLFF
>.|TRBJ1-5|TRBV7-8|.
TGTGCCAGCAGCTTAAATGGCGGTGTAAACTCCCTGAGCAATCAGCCCCAGCATTTT
CASSLNGGVNSLSNQPQHF
>.|TRBJ1-5|TRBV6-1|.
TGTGCCAGCAGTGGAATATATCAGCCCCAGCATTTT
CASSGIYQPQHF
>.|TRBJ2-1|TRBV4-3|.
TGCGCCAGCAGCCAAGATGGCAGGGCGGGAAATGAGCAGTTCTTC
CASSQDGRAGNEQFF
>.|TRBJ1-1|TRBV4-3|TRBD1
TGCGCCAGCAGCCAACTAAGGGGGCGCGGAGCTTTCTTT
CASSQLRGRGAFF
>.|TRBJ2-2|TRBV6-4|TRBD2
TGTGCCAGCAGGAAACCACTCGGACTAGCGGCTAACACGAACACCGGGGAGCTGTTTTTT
CASRKPLGLAANTNTGELFF
>.|TRBJ2-5|TRBV29-1|TRBD1
TGCAGCGTCGGACAGGGGATACGAGAGACCCAGTACTTC
CSVGQGIRETQYF
>.|TRBJ2-7|TRBV27|TRBD2
TGTGCCAGCGGCCGACTAGCGGGGACTTCCTACGAGCAGTACTTC
CASGRLAGTSYEQYF
>.|TRBJ2-1|TRBV7-2|TRBD2
TGTGCCAGCAGCTTAGTGGGTAGCGGGGGGGCCTCCTACAATGAGCAGTTCTTC
CASSLVGSGGASYNEQFF
>.|TRBJ2-3|TRBV11-2|TRBD2
TGTGCCAGCAGCTACCCCGGAGTTAGCGGGGGGGCTGTTACGCAGTATTTT
CASSYPGVSGGAVTQYF
>.|TRBJ1-2|TRBV6-6|.
TGTGCCAGCAGCGACCTCGGCAGGGTAAATGGCTACACCTTC
CASSDLGRVNGYTF
>.|TRBJ1-4|TRBV19|TRBD1
TGTGCCAGTCACGTGACAGGGACTAATGAAAAACTGTTTTTT
CASHVTGTNEKLFF
>.|TRBJ1-1|TRBV13|.
TGTGCCAGCAGCTCGGCACCCCGCAGTTTGAACACTGAAGCTTTCTTT
CASSSAPRSLNTEAFF
>.|TRBJ1-6|TRBV5-6|.
TGTGCCAGCAGCTTGGGACAGATTCCACCCCTCCACTTT
CASSLGQIPPLHF
>once|TRBJ1-5|TRBV6-5|.
TGTGCCACCCAGCGGTTGGGGGGTGCTAATCAGCCCCAGCATTTT
CATQRLGGANQPQHF
>.|TRBJ1-1|TRBV6-6|TRBD1
TGTGCCAGCCTCCGCGGGACAGGGGGCTTGGGGACTGAAGCTTTCTTT
CASLRGTGGLGTEAFF
>.|TRBJ2-5|TRBV15|TRBD2
TGTGCCACCAGCATCCTCGGGACTAGCGCAGAGACCCAGTACTTC
CATSILGTSAETQYF
>.|TRBJ2-7|TRBV21-1|.
TGTGCCAGCATCCCATTACCGTCCAAGTGGGTTGGCGAGCAGTACTTC
CASIPLPSKWVGEQYF
>few|TRBJ2-1|TRBV29-1|TRBD2
TGCAGCGTTGGATATAGCGGGAGGGCGCGGAATGAGCAGTTCTTC
CSVGYSGRARNEQFF
>.|TRBJ1-1|TRBV30|.
TGTGCCTGGACCCGAGTGGGACTGAACACTGAAGCTTTCTTT
CAWTRVGLNTEAFF
>few|TRBJ2-5|TRBV29-1|.
TGCAGCGTTCCCAGGGACATAGAGACCCAGTACTTC
CSVPRDIETQYF
>.|TRBJ1-4|TRBV7-5|.
TGTGCCAGAAGTCAAAAGGGGACTTATAATGAAAAACTGTTTTTT
CARSQKGTYNEKLFF
>.|TRBJ2-1|TRBV27|.
TGTGCCAGCAGTTTCCCACAGAGAATCAATGAGCAGTTCTTC
CASSFPQRINEQFF
>.|TRBJ2-4|TRBV7-2|.
TGTGCCAGCAGCCGAAAAGCAGTAGCGAACATTCAGTACTTC
CASSRKAVANIQYF
>few|TRBJ1-2|TRBV28|TRBD1
TGTGCCAGCAGTCTCCACGACAGGGTACTGGGTGGCTACACCTTC
CASSLHDRVLGGYTF
>few|TRBJ1-5|TRBV18|.
TGTGCCAGCTCACGGTCGGGGACTGAGCAGCCCCAGCATTTT
CASSRSGTEQPQHF
>few|TRBJ2-7|TRBV5-4|.
TGTGCCAGCAGCTTAGTCGGGGGAAGAGGTGGCGCCGGGGCCGAGCAGTACTTC
CASSLVGGRGGAGAEQYF
>.|TRBJ1-6|TRBV2|.
TGTGCCAGCAGTGTCGCGCGCTCACCCCTCCACTTT
CASSVARSPLHF
>.|TRBJ1-1|TRBV15|.
TGTGCCACCAGCAGACTGACGTGGGGGAACACTGAAGCTTTCTTT
CATSRLTWGNTEAFF
>once|TRBJ2-6|TRBV21-1|.
TGTGCCAGCAGCAAGGGATCCGGGACGGCTTTCTCTGGGGCCAACGTCCTGACTTTC
CASSKGSGTAFSGANVLTF
>.|TRBJ1-3|TRBV27|.
TGTGCCAGCGGAGGCAGAGGTGGAAACACCATATATTTT
CASGGRGGNTIYF
>.|TRBJ1-5|TRBV4-3|TRBD1
TGCGCCAGCAGCCGTACCCGGGGACAGGACAATCAGCCCCAGCATTTT
CASSRTRGQDNQPQHF
>.|TRBJ1-2|TRBV5-1|.
TGCGCCAGCAGCTTAGGAGACTACTATGGCTACACCTTC
CASSLGDYYGYTF
>.|TRBJ1-1|TRBV21-1|.
TGTGCCAGCGGATTAGGACAGACAGAGAACACTGAAGCTTTCTTT
CASGLGQTENTEAFF
>.|TRBJ2-5|TRBV7-3|.
TGTGCCAGCAGCTTACGGGGGGCTCGGGAGACCCAGTACTTC
CASSLRGARETQYF
>.|TRBJ1-2|TRBV11-2|.
TGTGCCAGCAGCTTAGAGCACAGTAACTATGGCTACACCTTC
CASSLEHSNYGYTF
>.|TRBJ2-2|TRBV6-5|.
TGTGCCAGCAGTTACCGCACCGGGGAGCTGTTTTTT
CASSYRTGELFF
>few|TRBJ2-3|TRBV19|TRBD1
TGTGCCAGTAGGGGCAGGGGGCGGACAGATACGCAGTATTTT
CASRGRGRTDTQYF
>few|TRBJ2-5|TRBV6-5|TRBD2
TGTGCCAGCAGTTACTCGCGGGACTATCAAGAGACCCAGTACTTC
CASSYSRDYQETQYF
>few|TRBJ2-2|TRBV19|.
TGTGCCAGTAGTATTTTGACTACCGGGGAGCTGTTTTTT
CASSILTTGELFF
>.|TRBJ1-2|TRBV7-8|.
TGTGCCAGCAGCTCCCGGGACATAAACTATGGCTACACCTTC
CASSSRDINYGYTF
>.|TRBJ1-2|TRBV5-8|.
TGTGCCAGCAGCTTGGACCCCGGGACCAAAGGCTACACCTTC
CASSLDPGTKGYTF
>.|TRBJ2-5|TRBV5-6|.
TGTGCCAGCAGCTTGGCCGGGATAGGGCCGATCCAAGAGACCCAGTACTTC
CASSLAGIGPIQETQYF
>.|TRBJ1-1|TRBV18|.
TGTGCCAGCTCACCAAAGAACACTGAAGCTTTCTTT
CASSPKNTEAFF
>.|TRBJ1-2|TRBV11-2|.
TGTGCCAGCAGCTTAGATCCAGGGGCTAACTATGGCTACACCTTC
CASSLDPGANYGYTF
>.|TRBJ2-2|TRBV5-4|TRBD2
TGTGCCAGCAGCTTGGGGCTAGCGGGAGGGCACACCGGGGAGCTGTTTTTT
CASSLGLAGGHTGELFF
>few|TRBJ1-1|TRBV19|.
TGTGCCAGTAGTGGGCATGTAACTGAAGCTTTCTTT
CASSGHVTEAFF
>.|TRBJ2-1|TRBV11-3|.
TGTGCCAGCAGCTTCGGAGGGGAAAGAGACAATGAGCAGTTCTTC
CASSFGGERDNEQFF
>.|TRBJ2-1|TRBV9|.
TGTGCCAGCAGCACCAAGGGGGGGTTGGACTGGCAGACCTACAATGAGCAGTTCTTC
CASSTKGGLDWQTYNEQFF
>.|TRBJ1-2|TRBV7-9|.
TGTGCCAGCAGCTTAGTCGGGCAGGGTCAGTACACCTTC
CASSLVGQGQYTF
>.|TRBJ1-4|TRBV5-1|TRBD1
TGCGCCAGCAGCTCACAGGGGTTTGGTGAAAAACTGTTTTTT
CASSSQGFGEKLFF
>.|TRBJ2-7|TRBV6-5|.
TGTGCCAGCAGCCGACTTGGCTCCTACGAGCAGTACTTC
CASSRLGSYEQYF
>many|TRBJ1-1|TRBV30|.
TGTGCCTGGAGTGGTCTTGGGGGGTTTGAAGCTTTCTTT
CAWSGLGGFEAFF
>.|TRBJ1-2|TRBV6-1|.
TGTGCCAGCAGTGAGAATTCGGCTAACTATGGCTACACCTTC
CASSENSANYGYTF
>.|TRBJ2-7|TRBV19|.
TGTGCCAGTAGCGAGACGCTTGTCTCCTACGAGCAGTACTTC
CASSETLVSYEQYF
>once|TRBJ2-3|TRBV4-1|TRBD1
TGCGCCAGCAGCCTCGGGACAGCAGCTCAAGATACGCAGTATTTT
CASSLGTAAQDTQYF